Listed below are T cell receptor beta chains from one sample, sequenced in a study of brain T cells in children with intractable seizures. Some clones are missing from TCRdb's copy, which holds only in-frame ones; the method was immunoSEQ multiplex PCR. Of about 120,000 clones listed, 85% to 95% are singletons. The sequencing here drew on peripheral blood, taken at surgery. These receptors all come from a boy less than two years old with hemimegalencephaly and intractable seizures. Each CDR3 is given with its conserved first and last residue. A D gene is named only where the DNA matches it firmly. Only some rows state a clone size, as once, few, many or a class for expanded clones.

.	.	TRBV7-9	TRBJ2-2	TGTGCCAGCAGCTTTCCCGGGGTGGGCCCCCCCGGGGAGCTGTTTTTT	CASSFPGVGPPGELFF
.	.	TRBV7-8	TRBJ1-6	TGTGCCAGCAGCTTAGCAGGGGTGGTAGGTTCACCCCTCCACTTT	CASSLAGVVGSPLHF
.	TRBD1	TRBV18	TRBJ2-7	TGTGCCAGCTCGCTTGGACAGGGCAGCCCCTACGAGCAGTACTTC	CASSLGQGSPYEQYF
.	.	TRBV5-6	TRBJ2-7	TGTGCCAGCAGCTTTACAACTAGGAGAGGGAACTACTACGAGCAGTACTTC	CASSFTTRRGNYYEQYF
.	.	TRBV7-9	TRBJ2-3	TGTGCCAGCAGCTCGGCAGATACGCAGTATTTT	CASSSADTQYF
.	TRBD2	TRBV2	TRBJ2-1	TGTGCCAGCAGGGGGCTGACTAGCGGGAAGGTAGATGAGCAGTTCTTC	CASRGLTSGKVDEQFF
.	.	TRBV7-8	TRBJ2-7	TGTGCCAGCAGCTTCGACAGCATACAGTACTTC	CASSFDSIQYF
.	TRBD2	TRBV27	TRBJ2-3	TGTGCCAGCAGTTTCACACTAGCGGGAGGATCAGATACGCAGTATTTT	CASSFTLAGGSDTQYF
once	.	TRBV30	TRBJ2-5	TGTGCCTGGGGAAGACAGGCCCAAGAGACCCAGTACTTC	CAWGRQAQETQYF
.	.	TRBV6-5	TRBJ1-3	TGTGCCAGCAGGTTAGGGAACGGAAACACCATATATTTT	CASRLGNGNTIYF
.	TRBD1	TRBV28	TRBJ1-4	TGTGCCAGCAGACCATCCCGGGACAGGGCTTTCTGGGATGAAAAACTGTTTTTT	CASRPSRDRAFWDEKLFF
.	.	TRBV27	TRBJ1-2	TGTGCCAGCAGTCCGTGGAGGGGGTCTAACTATGGCTACACCTTC	CASSPWRGSNYGYTF
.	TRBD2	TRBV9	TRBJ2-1	TGTGCCAGCAGCGTCTCTAGCGGGAGAAATGAGCAGTTCTTC	CASSVSSGRNEQFF
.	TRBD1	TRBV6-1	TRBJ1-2	TGTGCCAGCAGTGAAGACAGGGGCTATGGCTACACCTTC	CASSEDRGYGYTF
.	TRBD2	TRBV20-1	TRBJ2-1	TGCAGTGCTAGAGGGGGGGGGACGCAGTTCTTC	CSARGGGTQFF
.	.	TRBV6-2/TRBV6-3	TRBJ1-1	TGTGCCAGCAGTAACCCGTCTTCAGGGGCGATCACTGAAGCTTTCTTT	CASSNPSSGAITEAFF
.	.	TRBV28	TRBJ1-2	TGTGCCAGCAGTTGGGGTTACACTAACTATGGCTACACCTTC	CASSWGYTNYGYTF
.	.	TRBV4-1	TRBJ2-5	TGCGCCAGCAGCCAAGAATTTAAGGGAGTAGCGGAGACCCAGTACTTC	CASSQEFKGVAETQYF
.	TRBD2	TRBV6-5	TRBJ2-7	TGTGCCAGCAGTTGGAGACTAGCTGGCGAGCAGTACTTC	CASSWRLAGEQYF
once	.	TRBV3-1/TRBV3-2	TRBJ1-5	TGTGCCAGCAGCCACGGCCCACAGCCCCAGCATTTT	CASSHGPQPQHF
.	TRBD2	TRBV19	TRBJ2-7	TGTGCCAGTAGTATAGGGCGGGAGGGCTCCTACGAGCAGTACTTC	CASSIGREGSYEQYF
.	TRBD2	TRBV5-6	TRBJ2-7	TGTGCCAGCAGTCCGCCCAGCGGGAGGGGCACCTACGAGCAGTACTTC	CASSPPSGRGTYEQYF
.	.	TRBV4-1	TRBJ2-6	TGCGCCAGCAGCCAATTTGTTGGGGCCAACGTCCTGACTTTC	CASSQFVGANVLTF
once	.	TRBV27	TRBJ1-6	TGTGCCAGCAGGACCCTGGCAGGGACGGGTTATTCACCCCTCCACTTT	CASRTLAGTGYSPLHF
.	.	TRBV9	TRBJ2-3	TGTGCCAGCAGCTCTCGACTAGATAGGTCAGATACGCAGTATTTT	CASSSRLDRSDTQYF
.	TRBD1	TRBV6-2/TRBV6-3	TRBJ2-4	TGTGCCAGCAGTTACGGACAGGGGGCAGCCAAAAACATTCAGTACTTC	CASSYGQGAAKNIQYF
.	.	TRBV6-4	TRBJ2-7	TGTGCCAGCAGTGAGGCGGGGCGGGTGTCTAGGGTCGAGCAGTACTTC	CASSEAGRVSRVEQYF
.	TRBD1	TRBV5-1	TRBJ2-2	TGCGCCAGCAGCTTGGGGTTCACGGACAGGGGATTCACCGGGGAGCTGTTTTTT	CASSLGFTDRGFTGELFF
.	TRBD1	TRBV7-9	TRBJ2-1	TGTGCCAGCAGGTTAAGGGACAGCAATGAGCAGTTCTTC	CASRLRDSNEQFF
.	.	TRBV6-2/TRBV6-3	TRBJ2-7	TGTGCCAGCAGTTACGGGGTTACCTACGAGCAGTACTTC	CASSYGVTYEQYF
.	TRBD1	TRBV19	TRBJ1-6	TGTGCCAGTAAGGGACAGGGGGATTCACCCCTCCACTTT	CASKGQGDSPLHF
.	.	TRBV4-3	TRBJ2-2	TGCGCCAGCAGCCAAGATTGGAGAGCGGCGAACACCGGGGAGCTGTTTTTT	CASSQDWRAANTGELFF
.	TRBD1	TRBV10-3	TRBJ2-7	TGTGCCATCAGTGAGTCGCACTACAGGGGCTACGAGCAGTACTTC	CAISESHYRGYEQYF
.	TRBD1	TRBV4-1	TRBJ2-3	TGCGCCAGCAGCCAAGCAGGGACAGGGTACGCGCGCACAGATACGCAGTATTTT	CASSQAGTGYARTDTQYF
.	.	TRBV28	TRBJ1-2	TGTGCCAGCAGTTTGGCGGGGACCCAGAATTTATATGGCTACACCTTC	CASSLAGTQNLYGYTF
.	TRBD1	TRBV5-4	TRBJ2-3	TGTGCCAGCACCCCGGGACAGGGTACAGATACGCAGTATTTT	CASTPGQGTDTQYF
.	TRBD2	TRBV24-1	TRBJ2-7	TGTGCCACCAGTGGCCGGCCGGGGGGCGAGCAGTACTTC	CATSGRPGGEQYF
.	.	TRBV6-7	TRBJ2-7	TGTGCCAGCAGTTGGCCCCTGGGGGCGACCTACGAGCAGTACTTC	CASSWPLGATYEQYF
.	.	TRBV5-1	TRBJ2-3	TGCGCCAGCACCTTTCGGGGGTCCACAGATACGCAGTATTTT	CASTFRGSTDTQYF
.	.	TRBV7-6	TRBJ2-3	TGTGCCAGCAGCCTTGGGACCGATACGCAGTATTTT	CASSLGTDTQYF
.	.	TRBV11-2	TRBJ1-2	TGTGCCAGCAGCTTCACCTCTAACTATGGCTACACCTTC	CASSFTSNYGYTF
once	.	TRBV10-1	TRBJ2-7	TGCGCCAGCAGTGAGGGTACCGGATCCTACGAGCAGTACTTC	CASSEGTGSYEQYF
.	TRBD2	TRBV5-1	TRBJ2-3	TGCGCCAGCAGCTTGGGGCGGGACTACCTCACAGATACGCAGTATTTT	CASSLGRDYLTDTQYF
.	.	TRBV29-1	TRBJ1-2	TGCAGCGTGGATGGCGCAGGGCCCGGCGACTATGGCTACACCTTC	CSVDGAGPGDYGYTF
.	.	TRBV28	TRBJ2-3	TGTGCCAGCAGTCCCAGACCTGCGCTCCCCACAGATACGCAGTATTTT	CASSPRPALPTDTQYF
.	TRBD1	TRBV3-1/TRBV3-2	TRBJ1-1	TGTGCCAGCAGCCCGGGACAGGGGGAAGTGAACACTGAAGCTTTCTTT	CASSPGQGEVNTEAFF
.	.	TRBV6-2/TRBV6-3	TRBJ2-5	TGTGCCAGCAGTTCCCAAGAGACCCAGTACTTC	CASSSQETQYF
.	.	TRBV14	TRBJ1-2	TGTGCCAGCAGCCAAGGGGGCCGGGACTATGGCTACACCTTC	CASSQGGRDYGYTF
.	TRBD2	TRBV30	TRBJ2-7	TGTGCCTGGAGTAGGCGCGGGAGGGCCAGGGAGCAGTACTTC	CAWSRRGRAREQYF